A selection of T cell receptor beta chains follows, all from one sample in a study of CD8 T cells in ankylosing spondylitis. TCRdb fed the 5' RACE reads into MiXCR, producing one record per CDR3 protein. This sample has roughly 670,000 distinct CDR3 sequences, with 15% to 20% found just once. Sequencing used blood, either unsorted or a sorted T cell fraction (not recorded which). The receptor set was obtained from a male donor with ankylosing spondylitis. Both conserved end residues are part of each CDR3. D genes are given only for firm matches. The size of a clone is reported for some rows only, either as once, few or many, or as a class for expanded clones.

>few|TRBV24-1|-|TRBJ2-2
TGTGCCACCAGTGATTTGGGGGGGGAGCTGTTTTTT
CATSDLGGELFF
>few|TRBV5-1|-|TRBJ2-3
TGCGCCAGCAGCTTGTCTAGCAAAGATACGCAGTATTTT
CASSLSSKDTQYF
>-|TRBV14|-|TRBJ2-2
TGTGCCAGCAGCCACACAGCGCACCTCACCGGGGAGCTGTTTTTT
CASSHTAHLTGELFF
>-|TRBV5-1|-|TRBJ1-3
TGCGCGGGAACCGGGGGGGGAAACACCATATATTTT
CAGTGGGNTIYF
>-|TRBV4-1|TRBD1|TRBJ2-1
TGCGCCAGCAGCCATCAAACCAGGACAGGGGTCTACAATGAGCAGTTCTTC
CASSHQTRTGVYNEQFF
>-|TRBV20-1|-|TRBJ1-4
TGCAGTGCTAGAGATCTCCCCCTTGAAAAACTGTTTTTT
CSARDLPLEKLFF
>few|TRBV18|-|TRBJ1-2
TGTGCCAGCTCACCACCGTGGGACTCGGGTGGCTACACCTTC
CASSPPWDSGGYTF
>-|TRBV12-3/TRBV12-4|-|TRBJ2-7
TGTGCCAGCAGTTTAGCGCTCACAGTTTACGAGCAGTACTTC
CASSLALTVYEQYF
>once|TRBV20-1|TRBD2|TRBJ2-1
TGCAGTGCTTCAAGACTAGCGGAGAACAATGAGCAGTTCTTC
CSASRLAENNEQFF
>many|TRBV12-3/TRBV12-4|-|TRBJ1-3
TGTGCCAGCAGTTTAAGAGGGGGCTCTGGAAACACCATATATTTT
CASSLRGGSGNTIYF
>few|TRBV4-2|TRBD2|TRBJ2-3
TGTGCCAGCAGCCAGACTAGCGGGATCTGGTCGGTGGGCACAGATACGCAGTATTTT
CASSQTSGIWSVGTDTQYF
>few|TRBV4-1|TRBD1|TRBJ1-6
TGCGCCAGCAGCCCCGGGGGACAGGGAATTTCACCCCTCCACTTT
CASSPGGQGISPLHF
>many|TRBV12-3/TRBV12-4|-|TRBJ1-2
TGTGCCAGCAGTTTGCATGGCTACACCTTC
CASSLHGYTF
>many|TRBV5-6|-|TRBJ2-4
TGTGCCAGCAGCTTGGCGGACGGGAAAAACATTCAGTACTTC
CASSLADGKNIQYF
>few|TRBV6-1|TRBD1|TRBJ2-7
TGTGCCAGCAGTGAAACGCGGGACAGGGGATTCGGGCAGTACTTC
CASSETRDRGFGQYF
>-|TRBV13|-|TRBJ2-7
TGTGCCAGCAGCCATACACAGGGACCGCGCTCCTACGAGCAGTACTTC
CASSHTQGPRSYEQYF
>-|TRBV19|-|TRBJ2-7
TGTGCCAGTAGTATAGTCAGGGGTAGCTACGAGCAGTACTTC
CASSIVRGSYEQYF
>many|TRBV29-1|-|TRBJ1-1
TGCAGCGTTGAAGTAGTTTTGAACACTGAAGCTTTCTTT
CSVEVVLNTEAFF
>-|TRBV4-1|TRBD2|TRBJ2-7
TGCGCCAGCAGCCAAGAGGGGGCTAGCGGGAGGCCCCACGAGCAGTACTTC
CASSQEGASGRPHEQYF
>many|TRBV12-3/TRBV12-4|TRBD2|TRBJ2-1
TGTGCCAGCAGTCCCGGGACTAGCGGAAACTCCTACAATGAGCAGTTCTTC
CASSPGTSGNSYNEQFF
>few|TRBV20-1|TRBD1|TRBJ1-2
TGCAGTGCCCAACAGGGGGAGTATGGCTACACCTTC
CSAQQGEYGYTF
>few|TRBV4-2|TRBD1|TRBJ2-3
TGTGCCAGCAGCCAAGAAGGGGGCGAATCCCGCACAGATACGCAGTATTTT
CASSQEGGESRTDTQYF
>few|TRBV18|-|TRBJ2-1
TGTGCCAGCTCACCACGTGGCCCCAATGAGCAGTTCTTC
CASSPRGPNEQFF
>-|TRBV5-1|TRBD1|TRBJ1-2
TGCGCCAGCAGCGGGACAGGGTGGAACTATGGCTACACCTTC
CASSGTGWNYGYTF
>few|TRBV9|TRBD1|TRBJ1-2
TGTGCCAGCAGCGTCAGGCCAGGGGGCGCAAATGGCTACACCTTC
CASSVRPGGANGYTF
>-|TRBV4-1|TRBD2|TRBJ2-7
TGCGCCAGCAGCCAAGAACCCGGGACTATCTACGAGCAGTACTTC
CASSQEPGTIYEQYF
>few|TRBV5-1|TRBD1|TRBJ1-4
TGCGCCAGCAGCCCAGACGCCGGGACAGGGGGCGAAAAACTGTTTTTT
CASSPDAGTGGEKLFF
>-|TRBV6-1|TRBD2|TRBJ2-2
TGTGCCAGCAGCCCGGGGGGGCGGGGGCTGTTTTTT
CASSPGGRGLFF
>-|TRBV27|TRBD1|TRBJ1-2
TGTGCCAGCAGGCCAGGGGACAGGGGGCTCCGTGGCTACACCTTC
CASRPGDRGLRGYTF
>-|TRBV4-1|TRBD2|TRBJ2-2
TGCGCCAGCAGCCAAGAACGGCGGGGGGGCCGGACCGGGGAGCTGTTTTTT
CASSQERRGGRTGELFF
>once|TRBV5-1|-|TRBJ1-1
TGCGCCAGCCACCAGGGCCCTGAAGCTTTCTTT
CASHQGPEAFF
>few|TRBV15|TRBD1|TRBJ2-3
TGTGCCACCCAACCAGTCAGGGACAGGGGTTATACGCAGTATTTT
CATQPVRDRGYTQYF
>few|TRBV4-3|-|TRBJ2-7
TGCGCCAGCAGCCTTACACCGGACGGGGACTCCTACGAGCAGTACTTC
CASSLTPDGDSYEQYF
>few|TRBV10-3|-|TRBJ1-1
TGTGCCATCAGCCCGACAGAGAACACTGAAGCTTTCTTT
CAISPTENTEAFF
>-|TRBV20-1|-|TRBJ1-3
TGCAGTGCTAGCGCAGGTGGAAACACCATATATTTT
CSASAGGNTIYF
>-|TRBV7-9|-|TRBJ2-3
TGTGCCAGCACCCTGGCAGGGCAGGGAGATACGCAGTATTTT
CASTLAGQGDTQYF
>few|TRBV20-1|TRBD2|TRBJ2-5
TGCAGTGCTAGAGATCCCGCCGGGACTAGCGGGAGAGGGGAGACCCAGTACTTC
CSARDPAGTSGRGETQYF
>many|TRBV4-2|TRBD1|TRBJ2-1
TGTGCCAGCAGCCATAACGCGGGACAGGGACACAATGAGCAGTTCTTC
CASSHNAGQGHNEQFF
>few|TRBV6-1|-|TRBJ2-1
TGTGCCAGCACCTACCGGGGCTCCTACAATGAGCAGTTCTTC
CASTYRGSYNEQFF
>many|TRBV12-3/TRBV12-4|-|TRBJ2-1
TGTGCCAGCAGCCCCTCAGTGGACAATGAGCAGTTCTTC
CASSPSVDNEQFF
>-|TRBV5-1|-|TRBJ2-5
TGCGCCAGCAGCGGCGGCGGGCTGGGCTGGATAGAGACCCAGTACTTC
CASSGGGLGWIETQYF
>few|TRBV27|-|TRBJ1-1
TGTGCCAGCAGGACCAGAGAGAACACTGAAGCTTTCTTT
CASRTRENTEAFF
>few|TRBV2|-|TRBJ2-5
TGTGCCAGCAATTGGGGAACGGGGCCATTGGAGACCCAGTACTTC
CASNWGTGPLETQYF
>once|TRBV5-4|TRBD1|TRBJ1-3
TGTGCCAGCAGCGTAACCGGGACAGGTTTCTCTGGAAACACCATATATTTT
CASSVTGTGFSGNTIYF
>-|TRBV2|TRBD2|TRBJ2-2
TGTGCCAGCACCACGGGGGCTACTAGCGGTAACACCGGGGAGCTGTTTTTT
CASTTGATSGNTGELFF
>-|TRBV3-1|TRBD1|TRBJ2-3
TGTGCCAGCAGACCCTTACAGGGGCCCACAGATACGCAGTATTTT
CASRPLQGPTDTQYF
>-|TRBV15|TRBD1|TRBJ1-2
TGTGCCACCAGCAGACGCGGGACAGGGGGTAACTATGGCTACACCTTC
CATSRRGTGGNYGYTF
>-|TRBV9|TRBD1|TRBJ1-2
TGTGCCAGCAGCGTCCACCGGGACAGGGGTGGCTATGGCTACACCTTC
CASSVHRDRGGYGYTF
>few|TRBV12-3/TRBV12-4|TRBD2|TRBJ2-7
TGTGCCAGCAAGTTAGCGGGAGTTGGAGAGCAGTACTTC
CASKLAGVGEQYF
>few|TRBV7-9|TRBD1|TRBJ1-2
TGTGCCAGCAGCTTCGAAACAGGGGACTACACCTTC
CASSFETGDYTF
>few|TRBV21-1|-|TRBJ2-7
TGTGCCAGCAGCAAAAGATCGGCTAGCTACGAGCAGTACTTC
CASSKRSASYEQYF